The source of this T cell receptor beta chain is a study of T cells expressing NK-cell markers. Across the study: Sorted T-cell subsets CD3+CD56+NKG2C+, CD3+CD56+NKG2C- and CD3+CD56-NKG2C+ were TCR beta-sequenced.

Regarding this clonotype: Its antigen is still unknown.

TCRdb re-called the 5' RACE reads and shows each CDR3 protein once, DNA omitted. There are over 350,000 distinct CDR3 sequences in the sample, with about 10% held by the top ten. General study findings and limits: These clonotypes, the leaders elsewhere, also led the CD3+CD56-NKG2C+ fraction in a handful of donors.

Germline V CDR1 and CDR2: ENHRY, SYGVKD. This CDR3 comprises 15 residues. The clonotype originates from a woman in her forties or fifties in good health. The rearrangement uses TRBV10-3 and TRBJ1-5. The sequenced sample was blood T cells: a sorted CD56 or NKG2C T cell subset, CD4+ or CD8+ T cells, or bulk PBMC T cells (not recorded which). The CDR3 here is CAISVKGGREKPQHF.